The next 3 T cell receptor beta chains were all read from a single sample in a study of T cells in women clearing cervical HPV infection. Clones were sequenced by immunoSEQ multiplex PCR, and TCRdb holds only the in-frame ones, with some missing. This table lists roughly 40,000 clones. Sequencing was performed on blood buffy coat. The receptors originated from a woman aged 18 to 75 with a cervical HPV16 infection that either progressed to CIN3+ or cleared (not recorded which).

A note on this clone: The CDR3 end lies 3 residues beyond the end of the read and is filled in from the germline J gene. The chain carries TRBV10-2 and TRBJ2-7; D perhaps matches TRBD1 (6 bases). Trimming shortened V by 2 bases and J by 5 bases, and 13 bases separated the two germline ends. In germline, CDR1 is WSHSY, CDR2 SAAADI. CDR3 length: 14 amino acids. This chain's CDR3 is CASSEEGRGHEQYF. Incomplete CDR3 DNA: TGCGCCAGCAGTGAGGAGGGCAGGGGACACGAG.

As to this clone: The read terminates 3 residues ahead of where the CDR3 ends, so the germline J gene completes it. The chain has TRBV5-1 and TRBJ1-5, with D possibly matching TRBD1 (6 bases). V gave up 0 bases and J gave up 5 bases, with 9 bases separating them. CDR1 and CDR2 (germline): SGHRS, YFSETQ. The CDR3 has 14 residues. CDR3 DNA, as far as it was read: TGCGCCAGCAGCTTGGCCACAGGGCATCAGCCC. Amino acids: CASSLATGHQP. The whole CDR3 protein reads CASSLATGHQPQHF.

On this clone itself: The DNA ends 3 residues before the CDR3 does, and the rest of the CDR3 is filled in from the germline J gene. The chain combines TRBV7-6 with TRBJ2-3, with TRBD2 identical over 13 bases. CDR3 length: 15 residues. Germline-derived CDR1 and CDR2 are SGHVS and FNYEAQ. V was pared by 1 base and J by 6 bases, with 1 base of the junction left unmatched. CDR3 bases read: TGTGCCAGCAGCTTAGGGACTAGCGGGGGTGATACG. Translating gives CASSLGTSGGDT. The CDR3, in full, reads CASSLGTSGGDTQYF.